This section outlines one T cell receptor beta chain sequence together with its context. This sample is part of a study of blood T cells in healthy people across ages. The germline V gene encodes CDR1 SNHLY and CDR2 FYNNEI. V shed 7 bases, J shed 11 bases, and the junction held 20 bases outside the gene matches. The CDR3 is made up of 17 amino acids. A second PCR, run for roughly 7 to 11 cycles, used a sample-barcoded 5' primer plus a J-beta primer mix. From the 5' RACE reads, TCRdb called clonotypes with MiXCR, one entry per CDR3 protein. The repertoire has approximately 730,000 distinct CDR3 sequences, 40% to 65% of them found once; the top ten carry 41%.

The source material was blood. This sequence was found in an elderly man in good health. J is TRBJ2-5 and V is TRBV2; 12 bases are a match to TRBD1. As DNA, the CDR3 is TGTGCCAGCATCCTTACTTTAGCGGGACAGGGGGCCTACAAGCAGTACTTC. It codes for CASILTLAGQGAYKQYF.